What follows describes a single T cell receptor (beta chain). Its recognized antigen is unknown. Within one base of it there is no much larger clone, and no base qualities were kept. The trim is 4 bases for V and 5 bases for J, with a gap of 16 bases between the germline ends. From the germline V gene, CDR1 is SGHRS and CDR2 is YFSETQ. Counted from cysteine to phenylalanine, this CDR3 has 15 amino acids. This entry keeps only the CDR3 DNA: 45 bases, framed from base 1. This sample stems from a study of blood T cell repertoires in COVID-19 (TCRdb year 2020). For the study in its entirety: Samples from collaborators originated in the United States, Italy and Spain and spanned both the acute and convalescent phases of COVID-19. The material from the prospective study consisted of cDNA or gDNA derived from T cells, B-cell-depleted T cells, or PBMCs. Deeply sampled blood TCRbeta repertoires from subjects exposed to, actively infected with, or recovered from COVID-19 were included in the dataset. The repertoires were released in a freely available public database intended as a resource for research on the immune response to SARS-CoV-2. The samples were drawn from two sources: the first 160 participants of the ongoing ImmuneRACE study, and fewer than 1,500 subjects contributed by 6 global collaborators. Sample metadata almost always included a de-identified subject ID, COVID-19 status, age in years and sex. Where HLA class I and class II types were available, the types were taken from metadata supplied by the sample provider, not from assay-based typing.

TCRbeta CDR3 regions were amplified from genomic DNA by means of the immunoSEQ Assay, a bias-controlled multiplex PCR. In the source study's methods: The number of nucleated cells in each sample was estimated by amplification of reference gene primers within the assay. To quantify the absolute abundance of each unique TCRbeta CDR3 rearrangement, sequence reads were collapsed and filtered. For each sample, productive Simpson clonality was calculated as the square root of Simpson's diversity index over productive rearrangements. TCRdb carries this immuneACCESS record with in-frame sequences only. Its versions omit some clonotypes, under half of them owing to an unresolved V gene in the studies checked, with the rest unexplained. That table is the source of V, J and clone size, and D and trimming were worked out from the DNA. This sample is represented by 99,000 or so clones; around 76% of them were singletons. The ten largest clones represent approximately 19% of the sample.

Each collaborating institution followed its own protocols to collect whole blood in K2EDTA tubes. For TCRbeta analysis, collaborators shipped samples in one of three forms: frozen whole blood, isolated PBMCs, or DNA extracted from either of those sample types. The research as a whole found: The quantity of clinical and demographic metadata differed by source and by participant and was supplied without curation.

Rearrangement joined TRBV5-1 to TRBJ2-1, with no confident D gene call. The sequencing input was peripheral blood. This receptor was taken from a woman in her 70s with acute or convalescent COVID-19. CDR3 loop: CASSRSPPGNNEQFF. The sequenced DNA is TGCGCCAGCAGCCGCTCACCCCCCGGTAACAATGAGCAGTTCTTC.